Listed here is a single TCR beta chain. Its binding antigen is unknown. Per-base quality was not reported, and no clone a single base away is much larger than it. The sample belongs to a study of cytomegalovirus exposure and HLA in healthy donors (dated by TCRdb to between 2016 and 2019). Background for the entire study: An earlier analysis of 587 of the donors reported over 250 Gb of sequence data and about 120 million unique TCR beta sequences obtained from around 190 million T cells. Four or five DR-DQ haplotypes were handled as single units for association and clustering, since linkage in the cohort was strong. Of the approximately 400 genotyped donors, 75% to 85% were placed in the genetic ancestry cluster associated with self-reported Caucasian donors. In an earlier analysis of a few hundred of the donors, high-throughput TCR beta sequencing was used to judge whether each TCR beta V gene segment behaved as functional or pseudogenic. Donor age, sex, ethnicity and CMV serostatus were collected together with the repertoire data. To predict cytomegalovirus infection status, the study brought together high-throughput TCR immunosequencing, statistical association of individual TCRs with disease status, and machine learning. Using immunosequencing, the study profiled T cell repertoires from 640 or so subjects and related those repertoires to cytomegalovirus serostatus. The number of donors typed differed by locus, with roughly 629-640 for A, B, C, DRB1 and DQB1, over 500 for DQA1, 600 to 610 for DPA1, and around 460 for DPB1. A later genetic analysis used genome-wide SNP genotypes for 398 of the 666 donors, treating that subset as a discovery cohort. In a later analysis, previously published TCR beta repertoires from about 670 donors were re-analyzed and high-resolution HLA genotyping was added so that TCR occurrence patterns could be studied. In addition to the first cohort of 666 subjects, a separate validation cohort of approximately 120 different subjects was used. Around 300 gigabases of sequencing data and tens of millions of unique TCR sequences were included in an early release covering about 700 HLA-typed donors. All discovery cohort repertoires had been generated using a single sequencing platform. In the later analysis, no new phenotypic data were used to find candidate immune exposures; instead, reliance was placed on TCR beta sequences and their occurrence across donors. Among a few hundred genotyped donors of the cohort, an average of around 240,000 unique TCR beta nucleotide sequences were sequenced per donor, 15% to 20% of them non-productive. HLA typing covered class I and class II loci at four-digit resolution. The aim of the study was to test whether cataloging public T cell receptors could identify signatures of past pathogen exposure. The full study reports these points: In a later genetic analysis, a missense DCLRE1C variant was associated with V-gene and J-gene trimming of TCR beta chains, and the association was replicated in an independent cohort. In a later genetic analysis, fewer N-insertions in productive TCRs were reported among donors in an Asian-associated ancestry cluster than the roughly 700-donor mean. It was suggested by the authors that the approach could potentially be generalized to other disease states and immunological phenotypes. Because counts were too low, seventeen rarely observed V segments, including chromosome 9 orphons, were excluded from the earlier analysis of 587 of the donors. Specific HLA alleles were associated with about 17,000 TCR beta sequences at a false discovery rate of 0.05 in a later analysis. A further reported finding was that TCR beta sequences accurately predicted the HLA-A and HLA-B alleles for most subjects in the first cohort. Broadly in line with IMGT annotations, most TCR beta V segments showed up in productive rearrangements about 87% or about 30% of the time in an earlier analysis of several hundred of the donors. Because HLA typing was unavailable for some donors at each locus, only the typed subset was used in association tests. Several of the top co-occurrence clusters appeared to be linked to parvovirus B19, influenza, CMV and Epstein-Barr virus, according to a later analysis. In a later analysis, HLA-associated TCR beta chains were found to be more clonally expanded and to have lower generation probabilities than equally common non-associated chains. When HLA alleles, especially DR and DQ, strongly co-occurred, TCR associations were difficult to assign to individual alleles. Linkage disequilibrium might explain the correlated functional status among segregating V segments, but an unknown experimental factor could not be excluded. In a later analysis, TCR association rates were found to vary across HLA loci, with the most associated TCRs seen for DRB1 alleles and the fewest for HLA-C alleles. In the study, about 150 TCR beta chains were listed as associated with cytomegalovirus. The classifier was reported to diagnose cytomegalovirus status with high specificity and sensitivity in both the original and validation cohorts. Most TCR sequences were seen in very few donors, while some public TCRs were found in many individuals. For the cohort, immune exposure information was limited to CMV serostatus. A later analysis found that most CMV-associated TCR beta chains appeared HLA-restricted, with HLA associations seemingly driven largely by CMV exposure. Roughly uniform sequencing depth across donors was assumed in presence/absence analyses, although this assumption may not hold. The cohort was sequenced for TCR beta chains only, and without alpha or paired-chain data the features that could be detected were limited. The sequencing pipeline was judged likely to have produced a cluster of highly shared sequence variants as a technical artifact. In vitro tests confirmed that a few of the cytomegalovirus-associated TCR beta chains recognize cytomegalovirus antigens.

In total, approximately 610 healthy bone marrow donors made up the cohort. At the time of sampling, every cohort member was nominally healthy, though immune exposures that went unrecorded were likely present. The donor tested CMV seropositive, placing the donor among the roughly 300 seropositive members of the cohort. A peripheral blood sample was collected from each donor, and TCR beta sequencing was performed on peripheral blood mononuclear cells. The Qiagen DNeasy Blood Extraction Kit was used to extract genomic DNA from the blood cell samples. The library was obtained by the immunoSEQ multiplex PCR assay. For the multiplex PCR, a mixture combining 60 forward primers for TCR Vbeta segments and 13 reverse primers for TCR Jbeta segments was used. The CDR3 region of rearranged TCR beta genes was amplified from genomic DNA by a multiplex PCR assay. The amplified TCR beta libraries were sequenced on the Illumina HiSeq System as 87-base-pair reads. For the original study's pipeline: Across the 500 to 750 repertoires, a later analysis counted tens of millions of unique TCR beta chains, about 10 million of which were shared by at least two donors. Raw reads were error-corrected and collapsed into unique sequences by a nearest-neighbor algorithm in which closely related sequences were merged to remove PCR and sequencing errors. Alignment of CDR3 sequences to IMGT reference sequences was used to assign V, D and J gene segments. For a sequence to be retained, a match of at least six nucleotides to both a V gene segment and a J gene segment was required. A rearrangement counted as productive if the CDR3 had no stop codons and remained in frame with V and J, and every other rearrangement counted as non-productive. CDR3 was defined by IMGT convention, running from the second conserved V-encoded cysteine to the conserved J-encoded phenylalanine. In an earlier analysis of 587 of the donors, sequences lacking an unambiguous match to a single V gene segment were excluded. An earlier analysis of several hundred of the donors called V segments functional above 56.7% productive rearrangements and segregating when the between-donor standard deviation exceeded 5%. A statistical classification framework was built to diagnose cytomegalovirus status from the catalog of TCR beta chain sequences. In a later analysis, TCR nucleotide sequences were compared against IMGT/GENE-DB human TR gene sequences so that V and J genes could be assigned. The TCRdist pipeline was used in a later analysis to assign CDR3 sequences and most-parsimonious VDJ recombination scenarios. In a later analysis, each TCR beta chain was defined by its CDR3 amino acid sequence together with its V-gene family, and reads without a unique V-gene family were excluded. As a way to deal with suspected cross-contamination and a sequencing artifact, a later analysis dropped nearly 600 nucleotide sequences that were highly shared and had low generation probability. A later analysis calculated a clonal expansion index for each public chain from normalized within-repertoire ranks of inferred template counts. In a later analysis, generation probabilities were computed using a VDJ recombination model fitted to out-of-frame rearrangements, and the results were checked against IGoR. A later analysis scored TCR-TCR, TCR-HLA and TCR-CMV co-occurrence with hypergeometric tests, applying a repertoire-size bias correction to TCR pairs. In a later analysis, false discovery rates were estimated by permuting HLA or CMV assignments 20 times. In a later analysis, co-occurring TCRs were grouped using DBSCAN, with TCRdist sequence similarity added in when clustering inside HLA-allele-positive subsets. For co-occurrence clustering, repertoires with fewer than 30,000 or more than 120,000 public chains were excluded, along with four to six repertoires with anomalous nucleotide sharing. In TCRdb, the immuneACCESS table is reduced to in-frame sequences with V and J assigned. These tables do not hold every clone; where another copy was compared, an unresolved V gene accounts for under half, and the others remain unexplained. V, J and clone size reflect that table, while D and trimming were determined from the DNA. Within this sample are 130,000 to 150,000 clones, with over 70% of them counted one time only. Clones ranked in the top ten supply around 6.1% of the sample.

Sequenced input: PBMCs. The source of this sequence is a man aged 30 to 45 in good health and CMV-seropositive.

The DNA sequence follows: TGCGCCAGCAGCCACCTACTAGGGGGGGGCCGGTATGGCTACACCTTC. This codes for CASSHLLGGGRYGYTF. The sequence links TRBV4-1 to TRBJ1-2; TRBD1 is a possible D gene, resting on 6 matching bases. The CDR3 holds 16 amino acids from the cysteine to the phenylalanine. Only the CDR3 DNA stays, 48 bases, in frame from base 1. Relative to germline, V is 3 bases shorter and J is 5 bases shorter, with 19 bases between their ends. From a lookup of the germline V gene, CDR1 and CDR2 are MGHRA and YSYEKL.